The entry below gives a single T cell receptor beta chain sequence along with its context. Profiled with immunoSEQ multiplex PCR; TCRdb holds only in-frame clones, not every one. The table lists a few hundred thousand clones, nearly 90% of them singletons, with over 8.5% in the top ten. This entry comes from a study of blood T cell repertoires in COVID-19. Germline lookup yields CDR1 LNHDA and CDR2 SQIVND (reference sequence). The V gene lost 7 bases and the J gene lost 6 bases, with 13 bases spanning the gap. This CDR3 is built from 13 residues. The chain carries TRBV19 and TRBJ2-1; tentatively, D is TRBD1 (6 bases). The sample comprised peripheral blood. The sequence was collected from a woman in her twenties or thirties with COVID-19, enrolled during active disease. This CDR3 is CASNPGVGNEQFF. CDR3 nucleotide sequence: TGTGCCAGTAATCCAGGGGTCGGCAATGAGCAGTTCTTC. The whole variable domain, filled in from reference TRBV19 and TRBJ2-1, reads DGGITQSPKYLFRKEGQNVTLSCEQNLNHDAMYWYRQDPGQGLRLIYYSQIVNDFQKGDIAEGYSVSREKKESFPLTVTSAQKNPTAFYLCASNPGVGNEQFFGPGTRLTVL.